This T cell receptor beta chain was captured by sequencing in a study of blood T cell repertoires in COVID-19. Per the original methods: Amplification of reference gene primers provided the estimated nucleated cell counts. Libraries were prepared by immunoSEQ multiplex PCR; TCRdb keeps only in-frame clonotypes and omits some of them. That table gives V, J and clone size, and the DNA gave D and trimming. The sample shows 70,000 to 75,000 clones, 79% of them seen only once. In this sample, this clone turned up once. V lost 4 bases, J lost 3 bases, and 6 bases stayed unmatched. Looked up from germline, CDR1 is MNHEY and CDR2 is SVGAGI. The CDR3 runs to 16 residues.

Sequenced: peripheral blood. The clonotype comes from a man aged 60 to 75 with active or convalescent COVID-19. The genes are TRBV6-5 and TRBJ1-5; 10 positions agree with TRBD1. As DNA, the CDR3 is TGTGCCAGCAGTTCTAGACAGGGGGCAATCAATCAGCCCCAGCATTTT. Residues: CASSSRQGAINQPQHF.